These 26 T cell receptor beta chains came from one sample sequenced in a study of metastatic and nonmetastatic thyroid tumors. TCRdb used MiXCR to call clones anew from the PCR reads. The data show around 70,000 clones, with around 18% seen just once and over 10% held by the top ten. Thyroid surgery was preceded by no treatment in any patient. The sample taken for sequencing was blood. The receptors originated from a female donor with papillary thyroid cancer or a benign thyroid nodule (not recorded which). Some clones in this sample may be carry-over from other donors' samples.

This clone was counted a few times. The chain is built from TRBV7-2 and TRBJ1-3; D gene uncertain. V lost 2 bases and J 4 bases, leaving 6 bases between the germline ends. From germline, CDR1 is SGHTA and CDR2 FQGNSA. CDR3 length: 13 amino acids. The CDR3 here is CASSLSTGNTIYF. The CDR3 region has the DNA TGTGCCAGCAGCTTAAGTACGGGAAACACCATATATTTT.

This clone has a count of ten or more. The genes are TRBV5-4 and TRBJ1-6; TRBD1 matches 7 bases. V was clipped by 0 bases and J by 4 bases; unmatched bases: 7. In germline, CDR1 is SGHNT, CDR2 YYREEE (reference sequence). The CDR3 runs 17 residues. The CDR3 region is CASSLGEGQEYNSPLHF. CDR3 coding DNA: TGTGCCAGCAGCTTGGGGGAAGGACAGGAGTATAATTCACCCCTCCACTTT.

In its sample, this clone was seen once. The rearrangement links TRBV30 to TRBJ2-7, with TRBD1 matching 9 bases. The CDR3 is made up of 13 amino acids. Germline V gene sequence: CDR1 GTSNPN, CDR2 SVGIG (reference sequence). V was pared by 3 bases and J by 4 bases, with 4 bases of the junction left unmatched. In nucleotides, the CDR3 is TGTGCCTGGAGGGTACAGGGGGCTTACGAGCAGTACTTC. Protein sequence: CAWRVQGAYEQYF.

This clone was counted between two and nine times. V gene TRBV27 combines with J gene TRBJ1-1; D gene uncertain. V lost 5 bases to trimming and J lost 8 bases, with 12 bases between them. Germline loops: CDR1 MNHEY, CDR2 SMNVEV (reference sequence). The CDR3 sequence is 12 residues long. The CDR3 reads CASSPLAGEAFF. In DNA, the CDR3 is TGTGCCAGCAGTCCCCTTGCGGGGGAAGCTTTCTTT.

This clone was detected ten times or more. The J gene is TRBJ2-7, the V gene TRBV5-1; 9 bases line up with TRBD2. CDR3 length: 14 residues. J was trimmed by 7 bases and V by 3 bases; bases with no gene match: 8. Germline V gene lookup returns CDR1 SGHRS and CDR2 YFSETQ. The CDR3 DNA is TGCGCCAGCAGCTCTTTAGCGGGAGAAGGGGAGCAGTACTTC. This codes for CASSSLAGEGEQYF.

The chain uses TRBV13 and TRBJ2-2; 10 bases match TRBD2. This CDR3 has 15 residues. CDR1 PRHDT and CDR2 FYEKMQ come from the germline V gene (reference sequence). Trimming took 5 bases from V and 6 from J; bases not matched to a gene: 6. For the CDR3, the DNA is TGTGCCAGCAGCGGGAGCGGGAGGGCCTCCGGGGAGCTGTTTTTT. Encoded protein: CASSGSGRASGELFF.

This clone was counted only a few times. CDR3 bases: TGTGCCAGCAGTTGGTCCTACGAGCAGTACTTC. Protein: CASSWSYEQYF. This sequence joins TRBV28 and TRBJ2-7; D gene uncertain. Germline CDR1 and CDR2: MDHEN and SYDVKM. The germline V and J ends were trimmed by 4 bases and 1 base, with 2 bases remaining between them. CDR3 length equals 11 residues. Drawing the rest from reference TRBV28 and TRBJ2-7, the complete variable domain is DVKVTQSSRYLVKRTGEKVFLECVQDMDHENMFWYRQDPGLGLRLIYFSYDVKMKEKGDIPEGYSVSREKKERFSLILESASTNQTSMYLCASSWSYEQYFGPGTRLTVT.

A few counts support this clone. A single base separates this from a much larger clone, so it may be a read error. The rearrangement uses TRBV29-1 and TRBJ2-2, with D perhaps TRBD2 (5 bases). Germline V gene lookup returns CDR1 SQVTM and CDR2 ANQGSEA. CDR3 size: 15 residues. The CDR3 here is CGAAAADINTGELFF. In nucleotides, the CDR3 is TGCGGCGCCGCGGCAGCGGATATAAACACCGGGGAGCTGTTTTTT.

The chain is built from TRBV19 and TRBJ1-2; D may be TRBD1 (6 bases). The ends were cut back, 5 bases at V and 5 bases at J, with 24 bases in the middle. CDR1 is LNHDA, CDR2 SQIVND, per germline (reference sequence). The CDR3 loop spans 17 amino acids. CDR3: CASSESQRGGERYGYTF. The CDR3 region has the DNA TGTGCCAGTAGTGAGAGCCAGCGTGGGGGCGAACGGTATGGCTACACCTTC. Full variable domain (outside the CDR3, taken from reference TRBV19 and TRBJ1-2): DGGITQSPKYLFRKEGQNVTLSCEQNLNHDAMYWYRQDPGQGLRLIYYSQIVNDFQKGDIAEGYSVSREKKESFPLTVTSAQKNPTAFYLCASSESQRGGERYGYTFGSGTRLTVV.

This clone was recorded many times. CDR3 region: CASYAGGHTGELFF. CDR3 nucleotides: TGTGCCAGTTATGCGGGGGGGCACACCGGGGAGCTGTTTTTT. The chain links TRBV2 to TRBJ2-2; 9 bases are a match to TRBD2. The CDR3 contains 14 residues. CDR1 and CDR2 (germline): SNHLY, FYNNEI. V was clipped by 9 bases and J by 3 bases; unmatched bases: 5.

CDR3 protein: CASSLTPRFQETQYF. The CDR3 DNA reads TGTGCCAGCAGCTTAACCCCTAGATTTCAAGAGACCCAGTACTTC. This chain links TRBV5-5 with TRBJ2-5, with no clear D. Germline V gene sequence: CDR1 SGHKS, CDR2 YYEKEE (reference sequence). The CDR3 sequence is 15 residues long. Trimming cost V 2 bases and J 2 bases, with 13 bases left between them.

This clone has a handful of counts. The chain has TRBV5-1 and TRBJ2-2, with 8 bases identical to TRBD2. CDR1 SGHRS and CDR2 YFSETQ come from the germline V gene. The CDR3 spans 17 residues. Trimming cost V 1 base and J 4 bases; bases outside gene matches: 9. The CDR3 nucleotides read TGCGCCAGCAGCTTGAGGTCGGGAGCGGGAGTCACCGGGGAGCTGTTTTTT. Translation gives CASSLRSGAGVTGELFF.

The chain carries TRBV30 and TRBJ2-7, with TRBD1 identical over 9 bases. The CDR3 totals 15 residues. Germline assignment: CDR1 GTSNPN and CDR2 SVGIG (reference sequence). V dropped 3 bases and J dropped 7; count of bases not matched to a gene: 13. CDR3 loop: CAWRPRDREGVEQYF. The CDR3 DNA reads as TGTGCCTGGAGACCCCGGGACAGGGAGGGGGTAGAGCAGTACTTC.

This chain links TRBV7-3 with TRBJ2-2; D not resolved. Trimming shortened V by 4 bases and J by 4 bases, and 10 bases separated the two germline ends. Germline CDR1 reads SGHTA; CDR2 reads FQGTGA. The CDR3 totals 14 residues. CDR3 in DNA: TGTGCCAGCAGCTCAACCGCGAGCACCGGGGAGCTGTTTTTT. As protein: CASSSTASTGELFF.

The chain is built from TRBV11-3 and TRBJ2-3; 15 bases are a match to TRBD2. Germline V CDR1 and CDR2: SGHNT, YENEEA. The ends lost 1 base at V and 3 bases at J; junction bases unmatched: 8. The CDR3 is made up of 19 amino acids. CDR3: CASSLGTRTSGRATDTQYF. The CDR3 coding sequence is TGTGCCAGCAGCTTAGGTACGAGGACTAGCGGGAGGGCTACAGATACGCAGTATTTT. Drawing the rest from reference TRBV11-3 and TRBJ2-3, the complete variable domain is EAGVVQSPRYKIIEKKQPVAFWCNPISGHNTLYWYLQNLGQGPELLIRYENEEAVDDSQLPKDRFSAERLKGVDSTLKIQPAELGDSAVYLCASSLGTRTSGRATDTQYFGPGTRLTVL.

The V and J genes are TRBV6-1 and TRBJ2-3, with 7 bases identical to TRBD2. With 6 bases clipped from V and 0 bases from J, the junction kept 6 bases outside the gene matches. The CDR3 length is 15 residues. Germline loops: CDR1 MNHNS, CDR2 SASEGT. CDR3 DNA: TGTGCCAGCAGCCCAATCGGGGGGAGCACAGATACGCAGTATTTT. The encoded protein is CASSPIGGSTDTQYF.

This clone was counted many times. The rearrangement links TRBV11-3 to TRBJ2-4; D is unclear. This CDR3 spans 12 amino acids. The germline V and J ends were trimmed by 1 base and 7 bases, with 5 bases remaining between them. CDR1 SGHNT and CDR2 YENEEA come from the germline V gene. The CDR3 nucleotides are TGTGCCAGCAGCTTAGTGTCGAACATTCAGTACTTC. This translates into CASSLVSNIQYF.

This clone was recorded at least ten times. This chain uses TRBV5-1 with TRBJ2-3; no firm D call. The CDR3 covers 15 residues. Trimming stripped 4 bases from V and 0 bases from J, with 12 bases between. Germline V lookup: CDR1 SGHRS, CDR2 YFSETQ. As DNA, the CDR3 is TGCGCCAGCAGCCCTGGGTGGGGTAGCACAGATACGCAGTATTTT. As protein: CASSPGWGSTDTQYF.

This chain joins TRBV18 and TRBJ1-5; TRBD1 might be the D (5 bases). The germline V gene has CDR1 KGHSH and CDR2 LQKENI. The CDR3 consists of 13 residues. Trimming took 4 bases from V and 4 from J, leaving 8 bases between them. The CDR3 DNA sequence: TGTGCCAGCTCACAGGACAAGAATCAGCCCCAGCATTTT. It specifies CASSQDKNQPQHF. The full variable domain, rest sourced from reference TRBV18 and TRBJ1-5, is NAGVMQNPRHLVRRRGQEARLRCSPMKGHSHVYWYRQLPEEGLKFMVYLQKENIIDESGMPKERFSAEFPKEGPSILRIQQVVRGDSAAYFCASSQDKNQPQHFGDGTRLSIL.

This clone has ten or more counts. The gene calls are TRBV5-1 and TRBJ1-4, with a tentative D call TRBD1 (6 bases). V lost 1 base and J 8 bases, leaving 15 bases between the germline ends. CDR3 length equals 15 residues. Germline CDR1 reads SGHRS; CDR2 reads YFSETQ. The CDR3 is CASSLNPDRPEKLFF. The CDR3 region has the DNA TGCGCCAGCAGCTTGAATCCGGACAGACCCGAAAAACTGTTTTTT.

On this clone: A read error is possible here, since a much larger clone lies one base away. The chain employs TRBV28 and TRBJ2-5; perhaps D is TRBD1 or TRBD2 (7 bases each). Germline V gives CDR1 MDHEN, CDR2 SYDVKM. The CDR3 extends over 17 amino acids. The V end lost 7 bases, the J end lost 5 bases, and 26 bases lay between the germline ends. In nucleotides, the CDR3 is TGTGCCAGCAATGACAGCGGGACAGTGTCACTCTGGGAGACCCAGTACTTC. Protein: CASNDSGTVSLWETQYF.

In this sample, this clone turned up many times. V is TRBV18 and J is TRBJ2-1, with D possibly matching TRBD2 (6 bases). V was clipped by 2 bases and J by 3 bases, with 23 bases between them. The CDR3 totals 19 residues. The V gene's germline CDR1 is KGHSH and CDR2 LQKENI. DNA for the CDR3: TGTGCCAGCTCACCAGGAGTAGAAGGAGGGTGGAGGAACTACAATGAGCAGTTCTTC. Its translation: CASSPGVEGGWRNYNEQFF. Drawing the rest from reference TRBV18 and TRBJ2-1, the complete variable domain is NAGVMQNPRHLVRRRGQEARLRCSPMKGHSHVYWYRQLPEEGLKFMVYLQKENIIDESGMPKERFSAEFPKEGPSILRIQQVVRGDSAAYFCASSPGVEGGWRNYNEQFFGPGTRLTVL.

This clone has a count of ten or more. The rearrangement uses TRBV28 and TRBJ1-2, with 7 bases identical to TRBD1. This CDR3 contains 13 residues. Germline V gene data show CDR1 as MDHEN and CDR2 as SYDVKM. The junction had 5 bases not matched to a gene; V was cut back by 3 bases and J by 7 bases. CDR3 in amino acids: CASSLPGGAGYTF. Here the CDR3 DNA reads TGTGCCAGCAGTTTGCCAGGGGGAGCTGGCTACACCTTC.

The V and J genes are TRBV11-2 and TRBJ1-2; no definite D call. The CDR3 is 14 amino acids. The V and J ends lost 5 bases and 4 bases respectively, with 14 bases between them. Per germline, CDR1 SGHAT and CDR2 FQNNGV. CDR3 residues: CASSPPGSGYGYTF. DNA for the CDR3: TGTGCCAGCAGCCCCCCAGGTTCTGGCTATGGCTACACCTTC. Supplemented by reference TRBV11-2 and TRBJ1-2, the full variable domain reads EAGVAQSPRYKIIEKRQSVAFWCNPISGHATLYWYQQILGQGPKLLIQFQNNGVVDDSQLPKDRFSAERLKGVDSTLKIQPAKLEDSAVYLCASSPPGSGYGYTFGSGTRLTVV.

V and J are TRBV12-3 or TRBV12-4 and TRBJ2-3; the match to TRBD2 covers 7 bases. The CDR3 is 14 amino acids. The J segment lost 5 bases and the V segment lost 4 bases, leaving 6 bases of the junction unmatched. CDR3 nucleotide sequence: TGTGCCAGCAGTTCGGGACTAAAAGTAGATACGCAGTATTTT. This gives the protein CASSSGLKVDTQYF.

This clone has more than one count but fewer than ten. V and J are TRBV6-2 or TRBV6-3 and TRBJ2-5, with 11 bases that match TRBD1. Unmatched junction bases numbered 8, after V lost 6 bases and J lost 8 bases. CDR3 size: 14 residues. In germline, CDR1 is MNHEY, CDR2 SVGEGT. This CDR3 is CASRIGTGGETQYF. The DNA of the CDR3 is TGTGCCAGCAGGATAGGGACAGGGGGGGAAACCCAGTACTTC.